The text below deals with one TCR beta chain. What it recognizes is unknown. The PCR had 60 Vbeta and 13 Jbeta primers. In the authors' workflow: It was a later analysis that counted around 85 million unique TCR beta chains, of which around 11 million were shared. Sequencing was performed with immunoSEQ multiplex PCR; in TCRdb, only in-frame clones are kept and a portion is missing. V and J calls and clone size follow that table, whereas D and trimming were derived from the DNA. The sample includes under 200,000 clones, more than 75% seen only once; the top ten take about 1.4%. V shed 2 bases and J shed 3 bases, with 11 bases lying between them. Germline lookup yields CDR1 LGHNT and CDR2 FRNRAP. The CDR3 extends over 14 amino acids. This sample was taken from a study of cytomegalovirus exposure and HLA in healthy donors. Study details: Falling in the Caucasian-associated ancestry cluster were 80% to 85% of under 500 genotyped donors. General study findings and limits: The study flagged some 170 TCR beta chains as cytomegalovirus-associated. The classifier reportedly diagnosed cytomegalovirus status with high sensitivity and specificity.

This chain connects TRBV12-5 to TRBJ2-7, with D perhaps TRBD2 (5 bases). Sequenced input: PBMCs. This clonotype was obtained from a girl between 10 and 17 years old in good health and CMV-seropositive. The CDR3 is CASGLSQEDYEQYF. Here the CDR3 DNA reads TGTGCTAGTGGTTTGTCCCAGGAGGACTACGAGCAGTACTTC.